This TCR beta chain derives from a study of blood T cell repertoires in COVID-19. Overall study: Some COVID-19 samples were acute and others convalescent; all came from the United States, Italy and Spain.

Using immunoSEQ multiplex PCR, the repertoire was profiled, and TCRdb retains in-frame clones only, with some absent. The profile shows more than 85,000 clones, approximately 82% of them singletons. This CDR3 has 12 amino acids. V shed 4 bases and J shed 9 bases, with 11 bases lying between them. Germline V gene sequence: CDR1 SNHLY, CDR2 FYNNEI. The sample comprised peripheral blood. The chain joins TRBV2 to TRBJ2-3; no reliable D call. This TCR was sampled from a woman older than 75 with active or convalescent COVID-19. The CDR3 protein is CASSVSDKTQYF. CDR3 DNA: TGTGCCAGCAGTGTATCCGACAAAACGCAGTATTTT.